This TCR beta chain was sequenced for a study of shared T cell receptors in the human thymus. Assay: immunoSEQ multiplex PCR; the TCRdb copy retains only in-frame clones and omits some. The sample has more than 300,000 clones; more than 85% are singletons. V lost 4 bases, J lost 2 bases, and 4 bases stayed unmatched. The CDR3 is made up of 15 amino acids. Germline V gene data show CDR1 as SGHDN and CDR2 as FVKESK. The origin of this receptor is a human donor. This sequence joins TRBV14 and TRBJ2-7; 11 positions match TRBD2. Material: thymocytes. Here the CDR3 reads CASSPLAGVPYEQYF. CDR3 bases: TGTGCCAGCAGCCCACTAGCGGGAGTCCCCTACGAGCAGTACTTC.